The present T cell receptor (beta chain) was sequenced within a study of early T cells in non-severe SARS-CoV-2 infection. One entry per CDR3 protein results from TCRdb running MiXCR on the 5' RACE reads. Among tens of thousands of distinct CDR3 sequences listed, 5.9% were seen once. In this sample, this clonotype turned up many times. The sample taken for sequencing was whole blood. The sequence was collected from an adult who was a healthcare worker with PCR-confirmed SARS-CoV-2 infection or an uninfected control (not recorded which).

The CDR3 reads CSVLLGGTSGRNEQYF. The CDR3, as DNA: TGCAGCGTTCTACTAGGAGGGACTAGCGGGAGGAACGAGCAGTACTTC. The chain recombines TRBV29-1 with TRBJ2-7; 15 positions agree with TRBD2. CDR3 length: 16 amino acids. The germline V gene has CDR1 SQVTM and CDR2 ANQGSEA. The V segment lost 5 bases and the J segment 5 bases; nucleotides outside the gene matches: 10.